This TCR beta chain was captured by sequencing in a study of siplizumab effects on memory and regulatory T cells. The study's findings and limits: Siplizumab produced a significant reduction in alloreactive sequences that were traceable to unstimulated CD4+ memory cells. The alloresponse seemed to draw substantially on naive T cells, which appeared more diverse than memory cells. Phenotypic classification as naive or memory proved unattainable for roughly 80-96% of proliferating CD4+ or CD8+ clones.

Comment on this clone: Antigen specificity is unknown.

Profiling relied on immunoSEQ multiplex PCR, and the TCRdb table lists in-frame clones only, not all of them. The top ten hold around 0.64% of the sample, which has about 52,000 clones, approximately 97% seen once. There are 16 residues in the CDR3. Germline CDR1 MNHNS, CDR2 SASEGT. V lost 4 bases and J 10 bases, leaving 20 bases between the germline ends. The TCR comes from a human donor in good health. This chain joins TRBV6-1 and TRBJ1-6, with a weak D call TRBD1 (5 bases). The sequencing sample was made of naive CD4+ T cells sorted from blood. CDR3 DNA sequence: TGTGCCAGCAGTGGTATGGGACTCCTCTCACCCTCACCCCTCCACTTT. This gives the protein CASSGMGLLSPSPLHF.